A single sample is the source of the 17 T cell receptor beta chains below, sequenced in a study of T cells in women clearing cervical HPV infection. The data were produced by immunoSEQ multiplex PCR, yet TCRdb's version contains in-frame clones alone and is incomplete. The sample's table shows 30,000 to 45,000 clones. Sequencing was carried out using blood buffy coat. The receptors were sampled from a woman between 18 and 69 years old with a cervical HPV16 infection that either progressed to CIN3+ or cleared (not recorded which).

Note on this clone: The read finishes 3 residues shy of the CDR3 end, and the germline J gene is used to complete it. This chain connects TRBV18 to TRBJ1-5, with a tentative D call TRBD1 (5 bases). V shed 2 bases and J shed 0 bases, with 11 bases lying between them. This CDR3 has 16 amino acids. Germline loops: CDR1 KGHSH, CDR2 LQKENI. The CDR3 spells CASSPATVYSNQPQHF. The sequenced part of the CDR3 DNA is TGTGCCAGCTCACCAGCGACAGTTTATAGCAATCAGCCC. Filled out from reference TRBV18 and TRBJ1-5, the complete variable domain reads NAGVMQNPRHLVRRRGQEARLRCSPMKGHSHVYWYRQLPEEGLKFMVYLQKENIIDESGMPKERFSAEFPKEGPSILRIQQVVRGDSAAYFCASSPATVYSNQPQHFGDGTRLSIL.

About this clone itself: The CDR3 end is not reached by the read, which stops 3 residues before it; the germline J gene fills it in. V gene TRBV5-1 combines with J gene TRBJ2-5, with 7 bases fitting TRBD2. CDR1 and CDR2 (germline): SGHRS, YFSETQ. This CDR3 region has 14 residues. This chain's CDR3 is CASSLAGSTDTQYF. Partial CDR3 DNA: TGCGCCAGCAGCTTAGCGGGATCCACAGATACC.

Concerning this clone: Relative to the germline gene, one junction end is altered; a read error may explain this. The CDR3 extends 3 residues past the end of the read, so its final part is completed from the germline J gene. This chain links TRBV18 with TRBJ1-6; maybe TRBD1 (6 bases). The CDR3 is made up of 14 amino acids. CDR1 and CDR2 (germline): KGHSH, LQKENI. The CDR3 DNA, read in part, is TGTGCCAGCTCGCCACAGGGTGGCGATTCACCC. It is translated as CASSPQGGDSP. The full CDR3 protein reads CASSPQGGDSPLHF.

In the case of this clone: The sequenced fragment ends 3 residues before the CDR3 boundary, so the rest is inferred from the germline J gene. The gene calls are TRBV20-1 and TRBJ2-3, with TRBD2 identical over 12 bases. The V gene's germline CDR1 is DFQATT and CDR2 SNEGSKA (reference sequence). V gave up 0 bases and J gave up 7 bases; unmatched junction bases: 14. The CDR3 has 18 residues. The CDR3 bases that were read are TGCAGTGCTAGAGAGCCCTTGCTAGCGGGAGGGCTCGGGTATACG. Its protein product is CSAREPLLAGGLGYT. The whole CDR3 protein reads CSAREPLLAGGLGYTQYF.

As concerns this clone: The CDR3 end lies 3 residues beyond the end of the read and is filled in from the germline J gene. The genes are TRBV20-1 and TRBJ1-5, with D tentatively TRBD1 (6 bases). V lost 6 bases, J lost 0 bases, and 15 bases lay in between. Germline V gene sequence: CDR1 DFQATT, CDR2 SNEGSKA (reference sequence). CDR3 length: 15 amino acids. CDR3 DNA (partial): TGCAGTGCGACGGACAGACACCTTAGCAATCAGCCC. Translating it yields CSATDRHLSNQP. From start to end, the CDR3 is CSATDRHLSNQPQHF.

As to this clone: The read stops 3 residues short of the end of the CDR3; the missing end is completed from the germline J gene. The chain is built from TRBV29-1 and TRBJ2-1; 9 bases line up with TRBD1. The V segment lost 4 bases and the J segment 4 bases; nucleotides outside the gene matches: 11. Germline values: CDR1 SQVTM, CDR2 ANQGSEA. This CDR3 has 16 residues. The DNA read from the CDR3 is TGCAGCGTTGTATCCGGGACAGGGAACTATTACAATGAG. Protein sequence: CSVVSGTGNYYNE. The whole CDR3 protein is CSVVSGTGNYYNEQFF.

The CDR3 protein is CASSLGRGYDYTF. Incomplete CDR3 DNA: TGTGCCAGCAGCTTAGGCAGGGGCTACGAC. The chain uses TRBV7-9 and TRBJ1-2, with D possibly being TRBD1 (6 bases). The read halts 3 residues ahead of the CDR3 end, with the missing end drawn from the germline J gene. In germline, CDR1 is SEHNR, CDR2 FQNEAQ (reference sequence). There are 13 residues in the CDR3.

Notes on this clone: The read gets to within 3 residues of the CDR3 end, and the germline J gene fills in the rest. J is TRBJ1-2 and V is TRBV7-9; D is ambiguous. Looked up from germline, CDR1 is SEHNR and CDR2 is FQNEAQ (reference sequence). The ends were cut back, 3 bases at V and 2 bases at J, with 7 bases in the middle. The CDR3 consists of 13 residues. The CDR3 bases that were read are TGTGCCAGCAGCTTTACTGAAAACTATGGC. Its protein product is CASSFTENYG. The full CDR3 reads CASSFTENYGYTF.

Notes on this clone: Read sequence stops 3 residues before the CDR3 end, and the germline J gene provides the missing end. V usage is TRBV7-2 and J usage is TRBJ1-2, with 8 bases matching TRBD1. CDR3 length: 14 residues. The germline V gene encodes CDR1 SGHTA and CDR2 FQGNSA. V shed 10 bases and J 4 bases; nucleotides not matched to a gene: 11. Incomplete CDR3 DNA: TGTGCCACGACCGACAGGGGAGATAGCTATGGC. It translates to CATTDRGDSYG. The entire CDR3 protein reads CATTDRGDSYGYTF.

Details on this clone: The junction differs from germline at one of its ends, possibly a read error. The CDR3 is cut off 3 residues early in the read; its end comes from the germline J gene. The gene calls are TRBV4-2 and TRBJ2-3; no clear D gene. This CDR3 is built from 14 residues. The germline V gene encodes CDR1 LGHNA and CDR2 YNFKEQ. The CDR3 bases that were read are TGCGCCAGCAGCCAAGTTGGCCTCACAGATACG. Amino acid sequence: CASSQVGLTDT. The whole CDR3 sequence is CASSQVGLTDTQYF.

Remarks on this clone: From the germline J gene comes the end of the CDR3, since the read stops 3 residues before it. The chain combines TRBV20-1 with TRBJ2-2; a weak D match, TRBD2 (6 bases). The germline V gene has CDR1 DFQATT and CDR2 SNEGSKA (reference sequence). The CDR3 runs to 15 residues. V lost 6 bases and J lost 0, with 14 bases in between. The CDR3 DNA, read in part, is TGCAGTGCCCGCGAGAGGAGGGCGAACACCGGGGAG. Amino acid sequence: CSARERRANTGE. The whole CDR3 protein reads CSARERRANTGELFF.

Details on this clone: The DNA ends 3 residues before the CDR3 does, and the rest of the CDR3 is filled in from the germline J gene. The rearrangement links TRBV19 to TRBJ1-1, with 10 bases matching TRBD1. Germline values: CDR1 LNHDA, CDR2 SQIVND (reference sequence). With 8 bases clipped from V and 4 bases from J, the junction kept 4 bases outside the gene matches. The CDR3 loop spans 13 amino acids. The CDR3 sequence: CASGDRGGTEAFF. CDR3 DNA, as far as it was read: TGTGCCAGTGGGGACAGGGGAGGCACTGAA.

Worth noting for this clone: The read is 3 residues too short to cover the CDR3 end, so that end is filled in from the germline J gene. The chain links TRBV5-1 to TRBJ2-2; TRBD1 agrees at 8 bases. Germline V gene data show CDR1 as SGHRS and CDR2 as YFSETQ. The CDR3 runs 15 residues. The CDR3 protein is CASSLGQGAREKLFF. CDR3 DNA (partial): TGCGCCAGCAGCTTGGGGCAGGGGGCGCGTGAAAAG.

Concerning this clone: The CDR3 is cut off 3 residues early in the read; its end comes from the germline J gene. The chain combines TRBV6-2 or TRBV6-3 with TRBJ1-2; D gene unclear. CDR3 length equals 15 residues. Looked up from germline, CDR1 is MNHEY and CDR2 is SVGEGT. CDR3 region: CASREGLPSYNDYTF. The CDR3 DNA, read in part, is TGTGCCAGCAGGGAAGGACTGCCCTCCTACAATGAC.

Comments on this clone: The read finishes 3 residues shy of the CDR3 end, and the germline J gene is used to complete it. The chain links TRBV5-3 to TRBJ1-2; unclear D gene. TRBV5-3 is recorded as an ORF, its role being uncertain. The CDR3 contains 14 residues. V gave up 2 bases and J gave up 3 bases, with 11 bases separating them. CDR3 in amino acids: CARSFGQEHYGYTF. CDR3 bases read: TGTGCCAGAAGCTTTGGGCAGGAACACTATGGC.

With respect to this clone: The DNA ends 3 residues before the CDR3 does, and the rest of the CDR3 is filled in from the germline J gene. V is TRBV20-1 and J is TRBJ2-7, with 8 bases fitting TRBD2. J lost 0 bases, V lost 5 bases, and 12 bases had no gene match. Germline lookup yields CDR1 DFQATT and CDR2 SNEGSKA (reference sequence). The CDR3 sequence is 16 residues long. This CDR3 reads CSAGRRGGTGSYEQYF. Incomplete CDR3 DNA: TGCAGTGCTGGCCGTCGGGGGGGGACGGGCTCCTACGAG.

Concerning this clone: From the germline J gene comes the end of the CDR3, since the read stops 3 residues before it. This chain joins TRBV4-2 and TRBJ2-3; 7 bases are shared with TRBD2. After removal of 4 bases from V and 2 bases from J, the junction contained 6 bases not matched to a gene. The CDR3 is made up of 15 amino acids. In germline, CDR1 is LGHNA, CDR2 YNFKEQ. The CDR3 DNA, read in part, is TGTGCCAGCAGCCTCGGCGGGGGTCCCACAGATACG. Translation: CASSLGGGPTDT. The whole CDR3 reads CASSLGGGPTDTQYF.